These 8 T cell receptor beta chains originate from one sample sequenced in a study of T-cell reconstitution after alpha-beta-depleted transplantation in children listed by TCRdb under 2016. Library prep was done by PCR. The instrument given in TCRdb is Illumina HiSeq 2500. Molecular barcoding was employed in the preparation of TCR libraries, with unique molecular identifiers being used to normalize TCRbeta repertoire quantification. Clones were called with MiXCR by TCRdb after fastp trimmed the public reads at Q25, and only in-frame beta chains were retained. Each entry merges the rows of one CDR3 protein and shows their most common DNA and genes. This sample has almost 250,000 distinct CDR3 sequences in its table, and roughly 25% of those were observed once. 2.6% of the sample comes from the top ten. The intended sense of this specimen's treatment or condition label: allogeneic hematopoietic cell transplantation with graft depleted of TCRalphabeta T cells and CD19 B cells.

The source was PBMCs, collected before TCRalphabeta/CD19-depleted stem cell transplant. Every receptor here comes from a girl aged 2 to 9 with Fanconi anemia, due to receive a stem cell transplant.

This clonotype was counted only a few times. This CDR3 reads CASSLGHSSGANVLTF. CDR3 in DNA: TGCGCCAGCAGCTTGGGGCACAGCTCTGGGGCCAACGTCCTGACTTTC. V gene TRBV5-1 combines with J gene TRBJ2-6; D call uncertain. Per the germline V gene, CDR1 is SGHRS and CDR2 is YFSETQ. The CDR3 sequence is 16 residues long. The V end lost 0 bases, the J end lost 0 bases, and 7 bases lay between the germline ends. The full variable domain, in which reference TRBV5-1 and TRBJ2-6 provide the parts outside the CDR3, is KAGVTQTPRYLIKTRGQQVTLSCSPISGHRSVSWYQQTPGQGLQFLFEYFSETQRNKGNFPGRFSGRQFSNSRSEMNVSTLELGDSALYLCASSLGHSSGANVLTFGAGSRLTVL.

This clonotype was picked up many times. The rearrangement uses TRBV12-3 or TRBV12-4 and TRBJ1-1; D gene unclear. The V end lost 6 bases, the J end lost 6 bases, and 11 bases lay between the germline ends. There are 12 residues in the CDR3. CDR3 sequence (DNA): TGTGCCAGCAGGGGCTCGGGTGCTGAAGCTTTCTTT. Translation gives CASRGSGAEAFF.

The rearrangement uses TRBV20-1 and TRBJ2-2, with 7 bases matching TRBD1. The CDR3 is 14 residues long. CDR1 DFQATT and CDR2 SNEGSKA come from the germline V gene (reference sequence). V lost 1 base, J lost 6 bases, and 5 bases stayed unmatched. The CDR3 nucleotides are TGCAGTGCTAGAGGGAAGACAGGGTCCGGGGAGCTGTTTTTT. Translation gives CSARGKTGSGELFF.

This clonotype was counted a few times. The chain couples TRBV3-1 to TRBJ2-1; tentatively, D is TRBD1 or TRBD2 (6 bases each). The CDR3 contains 15 residues. CDR1 is LGHDT and CDR2 is YNNKEL in the germline V gene (reference sequence). V lost 4 bases and J 3 bases, leaving 13 bases between the germline ends. CDR3 sequence reads: CASSRDGGLYNEQFF. The CDR3 region has the DNA TGTGCCAGCAGCCGTGATGGGGGGCTCTACAATGAGCAGTTCTTC.

This clonotype was observed a handful of times. The rearrangement joins TRBV7-9 to TRBJ2-1, with a possible D match to TRBD2 (5 bases). The CDR3 extends over 12 amino acids. Trimming removed 3 bases at V and 8 bases at J, with 8 bases between. The V gene's germline CDR1 is SEHNR and CDR2 FQNEAQ (reference sequence). The CDR3 here is CASSFQRDEQFF. CDR3 DNA: TGTGCCAGCAGCTTTCAGAGGGATGAGCAGTTCTTC. Complete variable domain (other parts from reference TRBV7-9 and TRBJ2-1): DTGVSQNPRHKITKRGQNVTFRCDPISEHNRLYWYRQTLGQGPEFLTYFQNEAQLEKSRLLSDRFSAERPKGSFSTLEIQRTEQGDSAMYLCASSFQRDEQFFGPGTRLTVL.

In its sample, this clonotype was seen many times. The gene calls are TRBV20-1 and TRBJ2-7; 7 nucleotides match TRBD1. This CDR3 has 13 amino acids. CDR1 and CDR2 from the germline V gene are DFQATT and SNEGSKA (reference sequence). The junction had 4 bases not matched to a gene; V was cut back by 3 bases and J by 2 bases. Here the CDR3 reads CSASEGAPYEQYF. CDR3 bases: TGCAGTGCTAGTGAGGGGGCGCCCTACGAGCAGTACTTC.

This clonotype has at least ten counts. The chain joins TRBV7-2 to TRBJ2-7, with D possibly TRBD2 on 6 matching bases. Per germline, CDR1 SGHTA and CDR2 FQGNSA. The CDR3 spans 15 residues. V dropped 1 base and J dropped 0 bases, with 10 bases sitting between them. The CDR3, as DNA: TGTGCCAGCAGCTTAGGTAGCGGAAGCTCCTACGAGCAGTACTTC. Residues: CASSLGSGSSYEQYF.

This clonotype appeared many times. The rearrangement uses TRBV12-3 or TRBV12-4 and TRBJ1-1; D uncertain. There are 15 residues in the CDR3. Trimming removed 3 bases from V and 1 base from J, with 12 bases in between. For the CDR3, the DNA is TGTGCCAGCAGTTTTGAACGGGTTGGGAACACTGAAGCTTTCTTT. It is translated as CASSFERVGNTEAFF.